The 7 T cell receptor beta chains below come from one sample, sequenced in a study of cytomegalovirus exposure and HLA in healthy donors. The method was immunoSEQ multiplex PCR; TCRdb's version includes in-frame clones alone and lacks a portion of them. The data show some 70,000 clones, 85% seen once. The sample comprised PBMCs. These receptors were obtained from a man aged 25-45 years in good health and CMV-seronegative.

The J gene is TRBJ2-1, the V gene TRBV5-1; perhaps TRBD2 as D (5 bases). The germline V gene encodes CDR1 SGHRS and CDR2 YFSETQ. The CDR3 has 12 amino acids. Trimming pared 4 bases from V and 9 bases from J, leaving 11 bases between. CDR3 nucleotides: TGCGCCAGCAGCCCAGGACTCACTGAGCAGTTCTTC. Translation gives CASSPGLTEQFF.

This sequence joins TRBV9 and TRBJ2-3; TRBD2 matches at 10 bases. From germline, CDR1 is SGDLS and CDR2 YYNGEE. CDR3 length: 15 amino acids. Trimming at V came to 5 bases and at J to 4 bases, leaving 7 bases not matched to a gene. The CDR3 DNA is TGTGCCAGCAGTGATAGCGGGAGGAAAGCAGATACGCAGTATTTT. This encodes CASSDSGRKADTQYF.

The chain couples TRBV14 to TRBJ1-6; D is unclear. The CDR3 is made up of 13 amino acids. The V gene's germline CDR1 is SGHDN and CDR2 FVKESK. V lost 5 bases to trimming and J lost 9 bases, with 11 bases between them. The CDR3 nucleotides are TGTGCCAGCAGCTCAACACTATTTTCACCCCTCCACTTT. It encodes CASSSTLFSPLHF.

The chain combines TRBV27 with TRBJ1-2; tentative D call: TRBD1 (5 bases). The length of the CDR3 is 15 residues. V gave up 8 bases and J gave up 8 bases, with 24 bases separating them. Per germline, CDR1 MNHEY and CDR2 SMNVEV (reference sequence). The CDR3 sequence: CASLPSGGAWSGYTF. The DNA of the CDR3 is TGTGCCAGCCTCCCCAGCGGAGGGGCCTGGTCGGGCTACACCTTC.

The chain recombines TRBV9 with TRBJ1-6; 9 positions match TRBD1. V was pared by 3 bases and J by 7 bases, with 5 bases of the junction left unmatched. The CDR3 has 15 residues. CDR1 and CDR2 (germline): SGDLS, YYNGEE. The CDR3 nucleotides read TGTGCCAGCAGCGCATCCGGGACAGGGAATTCACCCCTCCACTTT. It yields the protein CASSASGTGNSPLHF.

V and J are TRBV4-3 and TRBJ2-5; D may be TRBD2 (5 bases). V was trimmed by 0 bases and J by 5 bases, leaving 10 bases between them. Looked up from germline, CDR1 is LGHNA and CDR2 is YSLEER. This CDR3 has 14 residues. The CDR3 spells CASSQDRGMETQYF. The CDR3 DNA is TGCGCCAGCAGCCAAGATCGAGGGATGGAGACCCAGTACTTC.

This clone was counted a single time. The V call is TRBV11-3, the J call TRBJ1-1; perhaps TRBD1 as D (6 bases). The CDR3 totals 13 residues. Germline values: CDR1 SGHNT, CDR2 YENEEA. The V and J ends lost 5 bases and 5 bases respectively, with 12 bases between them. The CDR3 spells CASSPRGITEAFF. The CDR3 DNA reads TGTGCCAGCAGCCCAAGGGGGATAACTGAAGCTTTCTTT.